One and the same sample provided the 24 T cell receptor beta chains below, sequenced in a study of tumor and adjacent non-tumor tissue in lung cancer. No cell sorting was done before RNA was extracted from the tissue. The normal lung tissue was taken more than 3 cm from the tumor edge. Three rounds of nested PCR, following a modified ARM-PCR protocol, produced the TCRbeta library. TCRdb processed the multiplex PCR reads anew with MiXCR; each CDR3 protein has one entry. The top ten clones hold about 20% of a sample with approximately 120,000 distinct CDR3 sequences, 60% to 65% of them seen once. Sequencing was done on a sample of distant non-tumor lung tissue. The receptors stem from a man in his sixties with non-small cell lung cancer.

Concerning this clonotype itself: A read error is likely, as this CDR3 ends without the conserved phenylalanine or tryptophan. The rearrangement uses TRBV6-1 and TRBJ2-5; 9 bases are a match to TRBD1. The CDR3 length is 16 residues. In germline, CDR1 is MNHNS, CDR2 SASEGT. J lost 5 bases, V lost 4 bases, and 11 bases had no gene match. For the CDR3, the DNA is TGTGCCAGCAGTGGCGAGTCAGGGACAGGGAGGGAGACCCAGTACTCT. Translating gives CASSGESGTGRETQYS.

On this clonotype: The junction shows a germline mismatch at one end, possibly a read error. The V and J genes are TRBV12-3 or TRBV12-4 and TRBJ2-3, with 8 positions matching TRBD1. This CDR3 is 16 amino acids long. CDR3 region: CDSSRRDRGNTDKQYF. The DNA for the CDR3 is TGTGACAGCAGCCGACGCGACAGGGGCAACACAGATAAGCAGTATTTT.

This clonotype occurred many times. The J gene is TRBJ2-6, the V gene TRBV6-6; D tentatively reads TRBD1 or TRBD2 (5 bases each). CDR1 and CDR2 from the germline V gene are MNHNY and SVGAGI (reference sequence). The CDR3 has 17 amino acids. Trimming removed 4 bases from V and 4 bases from J, with 17 bases in between. The DNA of the CDR3 is TGTGCCAGCAGTTCTTCCGGGACGGAGAGAGGGGCCAACGTCCTGACTTTC. Translating it yields CASSSSGTERGANVLTF.

Comments on this clonotype: A read error may explain this, as a much larger clone is one base away. Because it lacks the conserved phenylalanine or tryptophan at the end, this CDR3 is likely a read error. The chain couples TRBV28 to TRBJ2-5; the D call may be TRBD1 or TRBD2 (5 bases each). V was shortened by 5 bases and J by 9 bases, with 19 bases between the two germline ends. CDR1 MDHEN and CDR2 SYDVKM come from the germline V gene. CDR3 length equals 14 residues. CDR3 amino acids: CASSNHEGQVAQYL. The CDR3 bases are TGTGCCAGCAGTAACCACGAGGGGCAAGTGGCCCAGTACTTA.

V is TRBV7-2 and J is TRBJ1-6; D is unclear. The CDR3 runs 15 residues. The V gene lost 6 bases and the J gene lost 7 bases, with 16 bases spanning the gap. Germline CDR1 reads SGHTA; CDR2 reads FQGNSA. CDR3 sequence: CASSTLGRNNSPLHF. CDR3 nucleotides: TGTGCCAGCAGTACCCTGGGCAGGAACAATTCACCCCTCCACTTT.

As concerns this clonotype: The CDR3 ends on some other residue instead of the conserved phenylalanine or tryptophan, so this is likely a read error. V gene TRBV5-1 combines with J gene TRBJ1-1; the D gene is possibly TRBD1 (6 bases). Germline V CDR1 and CDR2: SGHRS, YFSETQ. The length of the CDR3 is 13 residues. V lost 4 bases, J lost 11 bases, and 18 bases lay in between. The CDR3 sequence: CASSELADRKAFY. Written as DNA, the CDR3 is TGCGCCAGCAGCGAGCTGGCCGACAGGAAGGCTTTCTAT.

This clonotype was observed at least ten times. The rearrangement uses TRBV12-3 or TRBV12-4 and TRBJ2-7; the match to TRBD2 covers 8 bases. The CDR3 contains 14 residues. J lost 6 bases, V lost 5 bases, and 9 bases had no gene match. The CDR3 protein is CASSPRAGGSEQYF. The CDR3 nucleotides read TGTGCCAGCAGTCCACGGGCGGGAGGTAGCGAGCAGTACTTC.

CDR3 amino acids: CASSTVEGLNEAFF. In nucleotides, the CDR3 is TGTGCCAGCTCAACCGTAGAGGGGCTAAATGAAGCTTTCTTT. The chain is built from TRBV18 and TRBJ1-1, with D tentatively TRBD1 (5 bases). This CDR3 has 14 amino acids. V lost 5 bases, J lost 7 bases, and 17 bases lay in between. Germline CDR1 KGHSH, CDR2 LQKENI.

This sequence joins TRBV28 and TRBJ1-1; no clear D gene. Germline V CDR1 and CDR2: MDHEN, SYDVKM. Deletions cut 4 bases from V and 10 bases from J, with 13 bases between. The CDR3 runs to 12 residues. The CDR3 DNA reads as TGTGCCAGCAGTTCAGAAAGGAGAAGAGCTTTCTTT. This gives the protein CASSSERRRAFF. The full variable domain, its missing parts supplied by reference TRBV28 and TRBJ1-1, is DVKVTQSSRYLVKRTGEKVFLECVQDMDHENMFWYRQDPGLGLRLIYFSYDVKMKEKGDIPEGYSVSREKKERFSLILESASTNQTSMYLCASSSERRRAFFGQGTRLTVV.

In this sample, this clonotype turned up many times. CDR3 in DNA: TGTGCCAGCAGAGAACTCCAGGGGTACAATGAGCAGTTCTTC. This sequence encodes CASRELQGYNEQFF. The chain uses TRBV6-5 and TRBJ2-1, with D possibly matching TRBD1 (6 bases). CDR3 length: 14 residues. CDR1 is MNHEY, CDR2 SVGAGI, per germline. The V gene lost 6 bases and the J gene lost 4 bases, with 13 bases spanning the gap.

This clonotype has a single count. This may be a read error: a much more frequent sequence differs by one nucleotide. The chain recombines TRBV5-1 with TRBJ1-2; no clear D. The V end lost 0 bases, the J end lost 4 bases, and 19 bases lay between the germline ends. The CDR3 loop spans 17 amino acids. Germline lookup yields CDR1 SGHRS and CDR2 YFSETQ. The CDR3 DNA is TGCGCCAGCAGCTTGGATCTTAGACCGGGAAGAGGCTATGGCTACACCTTC. This encodes CASSLDLRPGRGYGYTF.

The genes are TRBV7-2 and TRBJ2-4, with D unclear. This CDR3 is 16 amino acids long. Per the germline V gene, CDR1 is SGHTA and CDR2 is FQGNSA. CDR3 sequence reads: CVNSFDQSLAKNIQYF. The CDR3 DNA is TGTGTCAACAGCTTTGACCAGAGCTTAGCCAAAAACATTCAGTACTTC.

A word on this clonotype: Germline and junction disagree at one end, which may indicate a read error. The chain combines TRBV12-3 or TRBV12-4 with TRBJ1-2, with D tentatively TRBD1 (5 bases). This CDR3 contains 13 residues. CDR3 protein: CANSLGVGHGCTF. CDR3 DNA sequence: TGTGCCAACAGTTTAGGGGTCGGGCATGGCTGCACCTTC.

This clonotype was counted ten times or more. The CDR3 nucleotides read TGTGCCAGCAGCTTAAGTTTTGGTGAAAATGAAAAACTGTTTTTT. Its translation: CASSLSFGENEKLFF. V gene TRBV7-9 combines with J gene TRBJ1-4; unclear D gene. The CDR3 has 15 amino acids. Germline V gene lookup returns CDR1 SEHNR and CDR2 FQNEAQ (reference sequence). V lost 2 bases and J 5 bases, leaving 12 bases between the germline ends. Combining the CDR3 with reference TRBV7-9 and TRBJ1-4 gives the whole variable domain DTGVSQNPRHKITKRGQNVTFRCDPISEHNRLYWYRQTLGQGPEFLTYFQNEAQLEKSRLLSDRFSAERPKGSFSTLEIQRTEQGDSAMYLCASSLSFGENEKLFFGSGTQLSVL.

Regarding this clonotype: This likely comes from a read error, as the CDR3 has no conserved phenylalanine or tryptophan at its end. No DNA is shown, since the ends of the CDR3 on it are uncertain; the CDR3 is the one TCRdb lists. The chain joins TRBV29-1 to TRBJ2-1; the table's TRBD2 call for D was not verified on the DNA. The length of the CDR3 is 15 amino acids, counting both ends. Germline values: CDR1 SQVTM, CDR2 ANQGSEA. Here the CDR3 reads CSVEGTFLSYNVHFY.

As regards this clonotype: A much larger clone lies one base from this, so it may be a read error. DNA of the CDR3: TGCAGTACTAGAGACCCCGGGACTAGCGGGAAGGGGCAGTTCTTC. Protein sequence: CSTRDPGTSGKGQFF. The chain links TRBV20-1 to TRBJ2-1, with 13 bases fitting TRBD2. Looked up from germline, CDR1 is DFQATT and CDR2 is SNEGSKA (reference sequence). This CDR3 has 15 amino acids.

A note on this clonotype: The missing conserved phenylalanine or tryptophan at the end of this CDR3 makes a read error likely. The chain recombines TRBV6-2 or TRBV6-3 with TRBJ2-1; TRBD1 agrees at 7 bases. The CDR3 covers 14 residues. Per germline, CDR1 MNHEY and CDR2 SVGEGT. V dropped 9 bases and J dropped 4; count of bases not matched to a gene: 9. The CDR3 region is CASSLRDSYNEQFL. CDR3 DNA: TGTGCCAGTAGCCTCCGGGACAGTTACAATGAGCAGTTCTTG.

This clonotype was counted a few times. The rearrangement uses TRBV5-1 and TRBJ2-2, with 11 bases fitting TRBD2. There are 16 residues in the CDR3. The V gene end was trimmed by 4 bases and the J gene end by 2 bases; junction bases not matched to a gene: 4. Germline-derived CDR1 and CDR2 are SGHRS and YFSETQ. CDR3 sequence: CASSTGLAANTGELFF. In nucleotides, the CDR3 is TGCGCCAGCAGCACGGGACTAGCGGCAAACACCGGGGAGCTGTTTTTT.

At least ten counts were recorded for this clonotype. The rearrangement joins TRBV12-3 or TRBV12-4 to TRBJ1-1; a weak D match, TRBD1 (5 bases). This CDR3 has 11 amino acids. V lost 6 bases, J lost 7 bases, and 9 bases lay in between. The DNA for the CDR3 is TGTGCCAGCAGCGTGACAGATGAAGCTTTCTTT. Its protein is CASSVTDEAFF.

The chain carries TRBV20-1 and TRBJ1-3, with 7 bases fitting TRBD1. The CDR3 is 13 residues long. CDR1 DFQATT and CDR2 SNEGSKA come from the germline V gene (reference sequence). V was clipped by 7 bases and J by 0 bases; unmatched bases: 3. The CDR3 DNA reads as TGCAGTGGACAGGGCCCCTCTGGAAACACCATATATTTT. Translation: CSGQGPSGNTIYF.

The chain uses TRBV25-1 and TRBJ2-4; D is unresolved. The germline V gene encodes CDR1 MGHDK and CDR2 SYGVNS. The CDR3 consists of 13 residues. V was cut by 4 bases and J by 8 bases, with 12 bases left in between. The CDR3 loop reads CASSGWNEDIQYF. In DNA, the CDR3 is TGTGCCAGCAGTGGATGGAACGAGGACATTCAGTACTTC. Supplemented by reference TRBV25-1 and TRBJ2-4, the full variable domain reads EADIYQTPRYLVIGTGKKITLECSQTMGHDKMYWYQQDPGMELHLIHYSYGVNSTEKGDLSSESTVSRIRTEHFPLTLESARPSHTSQYLCASSGWNEDIQYFGAGTRLSVL.

Only one count was recorded for this clonotype. This could be a read error, since a much larger clone is one nucleotide away. The V call is TRBV30, the J call TRBJ2-7; D unresolved. The CDR3 is made up of 13 amino acids. Germline-derived CDR1 and CDR2 are GTSNPN and SVGIG (reference sequence). V was shortened by 0 bases and J by 8 bases, with 14 bases between the two germline ends. CDR3 nucleotides: TGTGCCTGGAGTGTACGGGTTTCCCACAAGCAGTACTTC. Translating it yields CAWSVRVSHKQYF.

As for this clonotype: It may be a read error: a sequence one base away is much more abundant. CDR3 DNA sequence: TGTGCCAGCGGCTTGGATGTAGGCGGGGAGACCCAGTACTTC. This codes for CASGLDVGGETQYF. The chain joins TRBV5-4 to TRBJ2-5, with D possibly matching TRBD2 (5 bases). The V gene's germline CDR1 is SGHNT and CDR2 YYREEE (reference sequence). The CDR3 runs 14 residues.

This chain uses TRBV19 with TRBJ2-6; weak D call: TRBD2 (6 bases). From germline, CDR1 is LNHDA and CDR2 SQIVND (reference sequence). Deletions cut 9 bases from V and 1 base from J, with 13 bases between. CDR3 length: 15 amino acids. The CDR3 sequence is CARGGQGSGANVLTF. In DNA, the CDR3 is TGTGCCAGAGGAGGGCAGGGATCTGGGGCCAACGTCCTGACTTTC.